This is a list of T cell receptor beta chains from one sample in a study of blood T cell repertoires in COVID-19. Data came from immunoSEQ multiplex PCR; TCRdb stores just in-frame clones and leaves some out. The sample carries about 26,000 clones, approximately 85% recorded once. The sample comprised peripheral blood. Every receptor here comes from a woman at least 80 years old with COVID-19, enrolled during active disease. CDR3s include the opening cysteine and the closing phenylalanine or tryptophan. Fields, in order: CDR3 DNA, CDR3 protein, clone size, D gene, V gene, J gene. The D gene is left open where the match is weak. A clone size is listed for some rows: how often the clone was seen (once, few, many), or a class if it is expanded.

TGTGCCAGCAGCCAAGGGTTGGGGACAGTCTATGGCTACACCTTC,CASSQGLGTVYGYTF,-,TRBD1,TRBV6-5,TRBJ1-2
TGTGCCAGCAGCCCTTGGACTAGCGGGAGGTCCGGGGAGCTGTTTTTT,CASSPWTSGRSGELFF,-,TRBD2,TRBV9,TRBJ2-2
TGTGCCAGTACCCGGACAGGGGCGCTGTATGGCTACACCTTC,CASTRTGALYGYTF,-,TRBD1,TRBV19,TRBJ1-2
TGCGCCAGCAGTGAGAGGCAGGGTCGTCCCGGGGAGCTGTTTTTT,CASSERQGRPGELFF,-,-,TRBV10-1,TRBJ2-2
TGTGCCAGCTCACCACTTTCTCCCTACGAGCAGTACTTC,CASSPLSPYEQYF,-,-,TRBV18,TRBJ2-7
TGTGCCAGCAGCCGAGGGGGACAGGGTATAAACGAGCAGTACTTC,CASSRGGQGINEQYF,-,TRBD1,TRBV9,TRBJ2-7
TGTGCTAGTGGCCGAACATTCGCTGGAAACACCATATATTTT,CASGRTFAGNTIYF,-,-,TRBV12-5,TRBJ1-3
TGCGCCAGCAGCTTGGGAGCGGGCCCCACAGATACGCAGTATTTT,CASSLGAGPTDTQYF,-,-,TRBV5-1,TRBJ2-3
TGTGCCAGCAGTTACTCGAGCAGGGGGTATGGCTACACCTTC,CASSYSSRGYGYTF,once,TRBD1,TRBV6-5,TRBJ1-2
TGCGCCAGCAGCCGGGGTCCCTACGGGGAAAATTCACCCCTCCACTTT,CASSRGPYGENSPLHF,-,-,TRBV5-1,TRBJ1-6
TGTGCCAGCAGCTTAGTTCACCTCAGCTCTGGAAACACCATATATTTT,CASSLVHLSSGNTIYF,-,-,TRBV11-2,TRBJ1-3
TGCGCCAGCAGTCAATCCCCATCTCTTACCCGGGACAACCAACAAGAGACCCAGTACTTC,CASSQSPSLTRDNQQETQYF,-,-,TRBV23-1,TRBJ2-5
TGTGCCAGCAGCTTAAGGTCCCCGGGACAGGGAAGCTACAATGAGCAGTTCTTC,CASSLRSPGQGSYNEQFF,-,TRBD1,TRBV11-2,TRBJ2-1
TGTGCCAGCAGTTCTCTAGCGGGGACGAGGTTCGAGCAGTACTTC,CASSSLAGTRFEQYF,-,TRBD2,TRBV6-5,TRBJ2-7
TGTGCCAGCAGCCAAGGGACAGGAACTTTCCAAAAACTGTTTTTT,CASSQGTGTFQKLFF,-,TRBD1,TRBV6-5,TRBJ1-4
TGCAGTGCAACTCGTGGCACTGAAGCTTTCTTT,CSATRGTEAFF,-,-,TRBV20-1,TRBJ1-1
TGTGCCAGCATAGGACAGATAGGGACCGGGGAGCTGTTTTTT,CASIGQIGTGELFF,-,-,TRBV6-5,TRBJ2-2
TGTGCCAGCAGTGAAGATGGGAGGCAGTTCTTC,CASSEDGRQFF,-,-,TRBV6-1,TRBJ2-1
TGTGCCAGCAGCCAGATGGGGGAGGGGTCGCCCCAGCATTTT,CASSQMGEGSPQHF,-,-,TRBV16,TRBJ1-5
TGTGCCACCGCCACTGTCCTTGAAGCTTTCTTT,CATATVLEAFF,-,-,TRBV6-5,TRBJ1-1
TGTGCCAGCAGCACCGGGACTAGAGGTGAGCAGTTCTTC,CASSTGTRGEQFF,-,TRBD2,TRBV5-4,TRBJ2-1
TGTGCCAGCAGCCTCAGTGCGGGGGGGAACACCGGGGAGCTGTTTTTT,CASSLSAGGNTGELFF,-,TRBD2,TRBV9,TRBJ2-2
TGTGCCATATCCTTCGGGACAGGGGACACTGAAGCTTTCTTT,CAISFGTGDTEAFF,once,TRBD1,TRBV10-3,TRBJ1-1
TGTGCCAGCAGCTTGAGAGGGACTAGCGGGGGTACCGGGGAGCTGTTTTTT,CASSLRGTSGGTGELFF,-,TRBD2,TRBV5-4,TRBJ2-2
TGTGCCAGCAGCCAGGGAGGTCAGCCCCAGCATTTT,CASSQGGQPQHF,-,-,TRBV27,TRBJ1-5
TGTGCCAGCAGCCCCCGAGGAGATCTGGACACAGATACGCAGTATTTT,CASSPRGDLDTDTQYF,-,-,TRBV9,TRBJ2-3
TGTGCCAGCAGAGGACAGGGACGGGGCACAGATACGCAGTATTTT,CASRGQGRGTDTQYF,once,TRBD1,TRBV6-5,TRBJ2-3
TGTGCCAGCAGCTTGCGAACGGGGGTTGGAGATGAGCAGTTCTTC,CASSLRTGVGDEQFF,-,-,TRBV5-4,TRBJ2-1
TGTGCCAGCAGCCGAGGGGGCGCTAATGAAAAACTGTTTTTT,CASSRGGANEKLFF,-,TRBD1,TRBV14,TRBJ1-4
TGTGCCACCAGTTTAGAGAGGCGAGCGGGTGAAAAACTGTTTTTT,CATSLERRAGEKLFF,-,-,TRBV15,TRBJ1-4
TGTGCCAGCAGCCCGTTGTCAGGGTCGCGCACTGAAGCTTTCTTT,CASSPLSGSRTEAFF,-,-,TRBV11-2,TRBJ1-1